The sequence of this TCR beta chain was determined in a study of T-cell memory formation after mild COVID-19. This clonotype was recorded at least ten times. The V gene's germline CDR1 is SEHNR and CDR2 FQNEAQ (reference sequence). V was clipped by 5 bases and J by 2 bases; unmatched bases: 9. The CDR3 length is 16 residues. Via MiXCR, TCRdb re-called the 5' RACE reads, giving one row per CDR3 protein. The sample holds about 280,000 distinct CDR3 sequences, 8.2% seen once. V usage is TRBV7-9 and J usage is TRBJ2-4, with 7 nucleotides matching TRBD1. Sequencing was done on a sample of PBMCs or a T cell subset sorted from them (not recorded which). The clonotype was recovered from a young man who had mild COVID-19 (a few samples of this study predate the infection). Cell type and time point are not known. In nucleotides, the CDR3 is TGTGCCAGCAGCCACGGACAGGTCCTAACCAAAAACATTCAGTACTTC. Translation gives CASSHGQVLTKNIQYF.